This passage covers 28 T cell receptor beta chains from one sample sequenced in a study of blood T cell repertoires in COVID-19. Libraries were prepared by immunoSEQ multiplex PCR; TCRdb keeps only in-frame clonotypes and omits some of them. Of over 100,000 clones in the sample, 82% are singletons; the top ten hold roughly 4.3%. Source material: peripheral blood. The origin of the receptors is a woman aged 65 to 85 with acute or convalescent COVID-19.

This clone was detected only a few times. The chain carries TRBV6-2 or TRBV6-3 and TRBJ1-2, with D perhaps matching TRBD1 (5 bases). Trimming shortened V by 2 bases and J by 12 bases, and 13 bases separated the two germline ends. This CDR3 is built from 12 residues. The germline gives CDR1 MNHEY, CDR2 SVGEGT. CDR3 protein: CASSYTAGRNTF. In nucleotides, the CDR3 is TGTGCCAGCAGTTACACCGCAGGGCGCAACACCTTC.

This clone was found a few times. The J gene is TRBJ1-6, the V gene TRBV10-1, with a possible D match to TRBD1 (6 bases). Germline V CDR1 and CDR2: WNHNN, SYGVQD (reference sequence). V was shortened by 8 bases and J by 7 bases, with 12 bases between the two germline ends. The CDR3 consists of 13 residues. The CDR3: CASERQENSPLHF. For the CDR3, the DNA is TGCGCCAGCGAGAGACAGGAAAATTCACCCCTCCACTTT.

CDR3 region: CASSPPTGRENTEAFF. The CDR3 nucleotides read TGTGCCAGCTCACCCCCGACAGGGCGTGAGAACACTGAAGCTTTCTTT. The genes are TRBV18 and TRBJ1-1; 7 nucleotides match TRBD1. In germline, CDR1 is KGHSH, CDR2 LQKENI. V dropped 3 bases and J dropped 1; count of bases not matched to a gene: 8. The CDR3 sequence is 16 residues long.

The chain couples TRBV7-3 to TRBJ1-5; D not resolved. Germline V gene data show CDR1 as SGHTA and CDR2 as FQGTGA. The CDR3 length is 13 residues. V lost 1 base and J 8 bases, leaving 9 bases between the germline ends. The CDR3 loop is CASSLRAGEPQHF. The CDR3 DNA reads TGTGCCAGCAGCTTAAGGGCCGGCGAGCCCCAGCATTTT.

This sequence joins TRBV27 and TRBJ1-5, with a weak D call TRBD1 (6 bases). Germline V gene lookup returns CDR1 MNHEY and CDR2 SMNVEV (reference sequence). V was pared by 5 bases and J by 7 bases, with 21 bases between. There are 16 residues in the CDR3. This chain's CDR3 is CASSPHRARRGQPQHF. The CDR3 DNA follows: TGTGCCAGCAGTCCCCACAGGGCCCGAAGGGGACAGCCCCAGCATTTT.

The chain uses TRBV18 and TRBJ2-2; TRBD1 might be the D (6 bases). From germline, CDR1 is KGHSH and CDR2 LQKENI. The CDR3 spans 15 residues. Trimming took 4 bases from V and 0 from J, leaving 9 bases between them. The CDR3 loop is CASSLRTANTGELFF. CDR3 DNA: TGTGCCAGCTCACTTAGGACAGCGAACACCGGGGAGCTGTTTTTT.

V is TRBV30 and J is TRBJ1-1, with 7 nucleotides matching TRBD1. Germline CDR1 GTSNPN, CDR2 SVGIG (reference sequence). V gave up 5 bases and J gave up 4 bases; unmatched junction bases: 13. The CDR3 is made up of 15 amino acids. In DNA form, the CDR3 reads TGTGCCTGGGAGGACAGGTCTTTGATTATCACTGAAGCTTTCTTT. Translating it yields CAWEDRSLIITEAFF.

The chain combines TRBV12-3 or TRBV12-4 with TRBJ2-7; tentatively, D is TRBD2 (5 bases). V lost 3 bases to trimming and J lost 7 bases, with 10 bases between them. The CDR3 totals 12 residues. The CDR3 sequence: CASSFVSGEQYF. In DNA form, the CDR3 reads TGTGCCAGCAGTTTCGTTTCGGGGGAGCAGTACTTC.

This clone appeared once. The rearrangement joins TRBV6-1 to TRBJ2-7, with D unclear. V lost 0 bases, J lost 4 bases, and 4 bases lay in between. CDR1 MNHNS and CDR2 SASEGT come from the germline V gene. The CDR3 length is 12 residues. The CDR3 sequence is CASSEARYEQYV. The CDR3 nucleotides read TGTGCCAGCAGTGAAGCCAGGTACGAGCAGTACGTC.

The CDR3 protein is CASSPTGWNEKLFF. Here the CDR3 DNA reads TGTGCCAGCAGCCCTACAGGGTGGAATGAAAAACTGTTTTTT. This chain joins TRBV7-2 and TRBJ1-4; perhaps TRBD1 as D (6 bases). Germline V gives CDR1 SGHTA, CDR2 FQGNSA. Trimming stripped 5 bases from V and 5 bases from J, with 12 bases between. The CDR3 loop spans 14 amino acids.

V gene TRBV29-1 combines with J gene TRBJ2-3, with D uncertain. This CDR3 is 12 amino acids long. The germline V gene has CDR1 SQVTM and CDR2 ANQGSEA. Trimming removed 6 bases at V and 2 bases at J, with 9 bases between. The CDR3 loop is CSVDSNTDTQYF. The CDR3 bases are TGCAGCGTAGACTCAAACACAGATACGCAGTATTTT.

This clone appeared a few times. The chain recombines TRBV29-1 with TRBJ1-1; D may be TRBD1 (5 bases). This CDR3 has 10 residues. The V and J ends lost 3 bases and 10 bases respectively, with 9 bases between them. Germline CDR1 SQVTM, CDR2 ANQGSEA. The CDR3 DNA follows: TGCAGCGTTGATCAGGGCCGAGCTTTCTTT. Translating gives CSVDQGRAFF. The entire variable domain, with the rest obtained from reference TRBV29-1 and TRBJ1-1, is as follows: SAVISQKPSRDICQRGTSLTIQCQVDSQVTMMFWYRQQPGQSLTLIATANQGSEATYESGFVIDKFPISRPNLTFSTLTVSNMSPEDSSIYLCSVDQGRAFFGQGTRLTVV.

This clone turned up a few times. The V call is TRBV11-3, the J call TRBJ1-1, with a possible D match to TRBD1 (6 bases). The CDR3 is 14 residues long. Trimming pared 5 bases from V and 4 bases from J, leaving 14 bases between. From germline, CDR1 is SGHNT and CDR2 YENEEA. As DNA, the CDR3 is TGTGCCAGCAGCGTCCAGGGGTTTGGCACTGAAGCTTTCTTT. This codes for CASSVQGFGTEAFF.

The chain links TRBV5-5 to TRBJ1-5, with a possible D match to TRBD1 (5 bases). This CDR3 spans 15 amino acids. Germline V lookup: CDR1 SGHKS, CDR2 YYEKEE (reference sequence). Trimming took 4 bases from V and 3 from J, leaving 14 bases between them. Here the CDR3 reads CASSPGGVDNQPQHF. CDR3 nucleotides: TGTGCCAGCAGCCCGGGAGGGGTTGACAATCAGCCCCAGCATTTT.

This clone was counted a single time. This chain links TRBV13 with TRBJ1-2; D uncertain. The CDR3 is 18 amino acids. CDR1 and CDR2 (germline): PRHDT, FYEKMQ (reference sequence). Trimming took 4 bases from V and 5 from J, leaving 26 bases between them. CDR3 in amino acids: CASSYAFLSGAKSYGYTF. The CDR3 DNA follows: TGTGCCAGCAGCTACGCGTTTTTGTCTGGTGCGAAGAGTTATGGCTACACCTTC.

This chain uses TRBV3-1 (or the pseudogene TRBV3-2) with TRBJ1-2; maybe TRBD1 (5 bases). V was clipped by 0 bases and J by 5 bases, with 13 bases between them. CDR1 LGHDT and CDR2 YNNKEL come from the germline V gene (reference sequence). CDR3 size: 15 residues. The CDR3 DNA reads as TGTGCCAGCAGCCAAGATCATCCAGGGAGGTATGGCTACACCTTC. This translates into CASSQDHPGRYGYTF.

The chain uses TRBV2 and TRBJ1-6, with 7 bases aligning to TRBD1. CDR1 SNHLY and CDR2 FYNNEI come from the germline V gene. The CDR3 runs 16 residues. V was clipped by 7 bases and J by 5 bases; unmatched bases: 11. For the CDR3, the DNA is TGTGCCAGCATAGTCGACCTTGACAGGGATAATTCACCCCTCCACTTT. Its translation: CASIVDLDRDNSPLHF. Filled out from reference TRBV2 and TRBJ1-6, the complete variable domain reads EPEVTQTPSHQVTQMGQEVILRCVPISNHLYFYWYRQILGQKVEFLVSFYNNEISEKSEIFDDQFSVERPDGSNFTLKIRSTKLEDSAMYFCASIVDLDRDNSPLHFGNGTRLTVT.

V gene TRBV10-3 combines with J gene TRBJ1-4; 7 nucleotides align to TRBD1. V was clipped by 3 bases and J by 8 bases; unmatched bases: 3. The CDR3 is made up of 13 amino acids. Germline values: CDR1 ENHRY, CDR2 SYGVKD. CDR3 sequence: CAISDYRGEKLFF. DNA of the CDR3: TGTGCCATCAGTGACTACAGGGGAGAAAAACTGTTTTTT.

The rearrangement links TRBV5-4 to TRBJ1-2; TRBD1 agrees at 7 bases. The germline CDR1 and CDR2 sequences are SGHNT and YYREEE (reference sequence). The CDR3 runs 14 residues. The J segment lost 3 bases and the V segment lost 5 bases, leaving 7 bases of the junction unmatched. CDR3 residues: CASRATGWDYGYTF. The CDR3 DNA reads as TGTGCCAGCAGGGCGACAGGGTGGGACTATGGCTACACCTTC.

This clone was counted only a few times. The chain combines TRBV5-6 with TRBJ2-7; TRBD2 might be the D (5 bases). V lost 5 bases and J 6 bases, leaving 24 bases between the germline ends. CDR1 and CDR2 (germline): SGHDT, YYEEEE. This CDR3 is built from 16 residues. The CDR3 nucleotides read TGTGCCAGCAGTCAACCTCGGGATAACCTTATCGCCGAGCAGTACTTC. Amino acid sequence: CASSQPRDNLIAEQYF.

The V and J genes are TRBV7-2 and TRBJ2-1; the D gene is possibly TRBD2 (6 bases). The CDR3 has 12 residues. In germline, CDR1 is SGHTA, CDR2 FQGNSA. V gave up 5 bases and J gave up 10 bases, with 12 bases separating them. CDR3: CASSRTKLEQFF. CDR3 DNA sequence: TGTGCCAGCAGCCGGACTAAACTGGAGCAGTTCTTC.

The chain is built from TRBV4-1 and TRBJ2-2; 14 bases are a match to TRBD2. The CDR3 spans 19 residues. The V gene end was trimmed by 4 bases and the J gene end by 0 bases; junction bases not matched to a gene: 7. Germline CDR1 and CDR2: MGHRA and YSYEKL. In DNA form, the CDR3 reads TGCGCCAGCAGCCCCTGGACTAGCGGGGGGACTTCGAACACCGGGGAGCTGTTTTTT. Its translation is CASSPWTSGGTSNTGELFF.

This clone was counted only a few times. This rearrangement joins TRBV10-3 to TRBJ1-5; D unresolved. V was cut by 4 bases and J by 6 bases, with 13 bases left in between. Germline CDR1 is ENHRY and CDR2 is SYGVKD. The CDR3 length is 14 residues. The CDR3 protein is CAISAENAGQPQHF. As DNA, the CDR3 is TGTGCCATCAGTGCGGAAAACGCGGGTCAGCCCCAGCATTTT.

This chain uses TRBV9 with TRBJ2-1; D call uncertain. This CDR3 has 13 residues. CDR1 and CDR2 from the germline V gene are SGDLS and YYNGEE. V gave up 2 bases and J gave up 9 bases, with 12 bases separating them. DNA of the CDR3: TGTGCCAGCAGCGTGCCCCCCGGTGGTGAGCAGTTCTTC. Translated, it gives CASSVPPGGEQFF. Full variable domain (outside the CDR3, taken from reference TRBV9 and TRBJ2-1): DSGVTQTPKHLITATGQRVTLRCSPRSGDLSVYWYQQSLDQGLQFLIQYYNGEERAKGNILERFSAQQFPDLHSELNLSSLELGDSALYFCASSVPPGGEQFFGPGTRLTVL.

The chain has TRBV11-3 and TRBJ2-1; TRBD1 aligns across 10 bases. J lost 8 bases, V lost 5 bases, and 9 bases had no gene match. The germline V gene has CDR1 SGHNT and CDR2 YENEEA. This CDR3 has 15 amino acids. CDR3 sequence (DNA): TGTGCCAGCAGCAGACGACAGGGGGCCGGGGATGAGCAGTTCTTC. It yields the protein CASSRRQGAGDEQFF.

As DNA, the CDR3 is TGTGCCAGCAGTGTACAGGGGACAAATTCACCCCTCCACTTT. The encoded protein is CASSVQGTNSPLHF. The chain couples TRBV6-2 or TRBV6-3 to TRBJ1-6; TRBD1 aligns across 7 bases. V shed 5 bases, J shed 7 bases, and the junction held 5 bases outside the gene matches. Germline V gives CDR1 MNHEY, CDR2 SVGEGT. This CDR3 comprises 14 residues.

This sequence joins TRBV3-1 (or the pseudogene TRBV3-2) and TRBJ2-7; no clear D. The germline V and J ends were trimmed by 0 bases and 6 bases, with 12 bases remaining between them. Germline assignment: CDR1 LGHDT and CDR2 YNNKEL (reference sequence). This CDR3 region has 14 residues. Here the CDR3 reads CASSQDRQQSEQYF. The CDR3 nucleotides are TGTGCCAGCAGCCAAGATCGGCAACAGAGCGAGCAGTACTTC.

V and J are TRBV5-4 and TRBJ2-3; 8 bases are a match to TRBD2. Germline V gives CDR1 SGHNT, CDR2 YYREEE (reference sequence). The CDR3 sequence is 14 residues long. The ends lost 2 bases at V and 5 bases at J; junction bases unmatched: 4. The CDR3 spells CASSFRRGEDTQYF. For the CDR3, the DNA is TGTGCCAGCAGCTTTAGGCGGGGGGAAGATACGCAGTATTTT. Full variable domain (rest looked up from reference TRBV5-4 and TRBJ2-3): ETGVTQSPTHLIKTRGQQVTLRCSSQSGHNTVSWYQQALGQGPQFIFQYYREEENGRGNFPPRFSGLQFPNYSSELNVNALELDDSALYLCASSFRRGEDTQYFGPGTRLTVL.